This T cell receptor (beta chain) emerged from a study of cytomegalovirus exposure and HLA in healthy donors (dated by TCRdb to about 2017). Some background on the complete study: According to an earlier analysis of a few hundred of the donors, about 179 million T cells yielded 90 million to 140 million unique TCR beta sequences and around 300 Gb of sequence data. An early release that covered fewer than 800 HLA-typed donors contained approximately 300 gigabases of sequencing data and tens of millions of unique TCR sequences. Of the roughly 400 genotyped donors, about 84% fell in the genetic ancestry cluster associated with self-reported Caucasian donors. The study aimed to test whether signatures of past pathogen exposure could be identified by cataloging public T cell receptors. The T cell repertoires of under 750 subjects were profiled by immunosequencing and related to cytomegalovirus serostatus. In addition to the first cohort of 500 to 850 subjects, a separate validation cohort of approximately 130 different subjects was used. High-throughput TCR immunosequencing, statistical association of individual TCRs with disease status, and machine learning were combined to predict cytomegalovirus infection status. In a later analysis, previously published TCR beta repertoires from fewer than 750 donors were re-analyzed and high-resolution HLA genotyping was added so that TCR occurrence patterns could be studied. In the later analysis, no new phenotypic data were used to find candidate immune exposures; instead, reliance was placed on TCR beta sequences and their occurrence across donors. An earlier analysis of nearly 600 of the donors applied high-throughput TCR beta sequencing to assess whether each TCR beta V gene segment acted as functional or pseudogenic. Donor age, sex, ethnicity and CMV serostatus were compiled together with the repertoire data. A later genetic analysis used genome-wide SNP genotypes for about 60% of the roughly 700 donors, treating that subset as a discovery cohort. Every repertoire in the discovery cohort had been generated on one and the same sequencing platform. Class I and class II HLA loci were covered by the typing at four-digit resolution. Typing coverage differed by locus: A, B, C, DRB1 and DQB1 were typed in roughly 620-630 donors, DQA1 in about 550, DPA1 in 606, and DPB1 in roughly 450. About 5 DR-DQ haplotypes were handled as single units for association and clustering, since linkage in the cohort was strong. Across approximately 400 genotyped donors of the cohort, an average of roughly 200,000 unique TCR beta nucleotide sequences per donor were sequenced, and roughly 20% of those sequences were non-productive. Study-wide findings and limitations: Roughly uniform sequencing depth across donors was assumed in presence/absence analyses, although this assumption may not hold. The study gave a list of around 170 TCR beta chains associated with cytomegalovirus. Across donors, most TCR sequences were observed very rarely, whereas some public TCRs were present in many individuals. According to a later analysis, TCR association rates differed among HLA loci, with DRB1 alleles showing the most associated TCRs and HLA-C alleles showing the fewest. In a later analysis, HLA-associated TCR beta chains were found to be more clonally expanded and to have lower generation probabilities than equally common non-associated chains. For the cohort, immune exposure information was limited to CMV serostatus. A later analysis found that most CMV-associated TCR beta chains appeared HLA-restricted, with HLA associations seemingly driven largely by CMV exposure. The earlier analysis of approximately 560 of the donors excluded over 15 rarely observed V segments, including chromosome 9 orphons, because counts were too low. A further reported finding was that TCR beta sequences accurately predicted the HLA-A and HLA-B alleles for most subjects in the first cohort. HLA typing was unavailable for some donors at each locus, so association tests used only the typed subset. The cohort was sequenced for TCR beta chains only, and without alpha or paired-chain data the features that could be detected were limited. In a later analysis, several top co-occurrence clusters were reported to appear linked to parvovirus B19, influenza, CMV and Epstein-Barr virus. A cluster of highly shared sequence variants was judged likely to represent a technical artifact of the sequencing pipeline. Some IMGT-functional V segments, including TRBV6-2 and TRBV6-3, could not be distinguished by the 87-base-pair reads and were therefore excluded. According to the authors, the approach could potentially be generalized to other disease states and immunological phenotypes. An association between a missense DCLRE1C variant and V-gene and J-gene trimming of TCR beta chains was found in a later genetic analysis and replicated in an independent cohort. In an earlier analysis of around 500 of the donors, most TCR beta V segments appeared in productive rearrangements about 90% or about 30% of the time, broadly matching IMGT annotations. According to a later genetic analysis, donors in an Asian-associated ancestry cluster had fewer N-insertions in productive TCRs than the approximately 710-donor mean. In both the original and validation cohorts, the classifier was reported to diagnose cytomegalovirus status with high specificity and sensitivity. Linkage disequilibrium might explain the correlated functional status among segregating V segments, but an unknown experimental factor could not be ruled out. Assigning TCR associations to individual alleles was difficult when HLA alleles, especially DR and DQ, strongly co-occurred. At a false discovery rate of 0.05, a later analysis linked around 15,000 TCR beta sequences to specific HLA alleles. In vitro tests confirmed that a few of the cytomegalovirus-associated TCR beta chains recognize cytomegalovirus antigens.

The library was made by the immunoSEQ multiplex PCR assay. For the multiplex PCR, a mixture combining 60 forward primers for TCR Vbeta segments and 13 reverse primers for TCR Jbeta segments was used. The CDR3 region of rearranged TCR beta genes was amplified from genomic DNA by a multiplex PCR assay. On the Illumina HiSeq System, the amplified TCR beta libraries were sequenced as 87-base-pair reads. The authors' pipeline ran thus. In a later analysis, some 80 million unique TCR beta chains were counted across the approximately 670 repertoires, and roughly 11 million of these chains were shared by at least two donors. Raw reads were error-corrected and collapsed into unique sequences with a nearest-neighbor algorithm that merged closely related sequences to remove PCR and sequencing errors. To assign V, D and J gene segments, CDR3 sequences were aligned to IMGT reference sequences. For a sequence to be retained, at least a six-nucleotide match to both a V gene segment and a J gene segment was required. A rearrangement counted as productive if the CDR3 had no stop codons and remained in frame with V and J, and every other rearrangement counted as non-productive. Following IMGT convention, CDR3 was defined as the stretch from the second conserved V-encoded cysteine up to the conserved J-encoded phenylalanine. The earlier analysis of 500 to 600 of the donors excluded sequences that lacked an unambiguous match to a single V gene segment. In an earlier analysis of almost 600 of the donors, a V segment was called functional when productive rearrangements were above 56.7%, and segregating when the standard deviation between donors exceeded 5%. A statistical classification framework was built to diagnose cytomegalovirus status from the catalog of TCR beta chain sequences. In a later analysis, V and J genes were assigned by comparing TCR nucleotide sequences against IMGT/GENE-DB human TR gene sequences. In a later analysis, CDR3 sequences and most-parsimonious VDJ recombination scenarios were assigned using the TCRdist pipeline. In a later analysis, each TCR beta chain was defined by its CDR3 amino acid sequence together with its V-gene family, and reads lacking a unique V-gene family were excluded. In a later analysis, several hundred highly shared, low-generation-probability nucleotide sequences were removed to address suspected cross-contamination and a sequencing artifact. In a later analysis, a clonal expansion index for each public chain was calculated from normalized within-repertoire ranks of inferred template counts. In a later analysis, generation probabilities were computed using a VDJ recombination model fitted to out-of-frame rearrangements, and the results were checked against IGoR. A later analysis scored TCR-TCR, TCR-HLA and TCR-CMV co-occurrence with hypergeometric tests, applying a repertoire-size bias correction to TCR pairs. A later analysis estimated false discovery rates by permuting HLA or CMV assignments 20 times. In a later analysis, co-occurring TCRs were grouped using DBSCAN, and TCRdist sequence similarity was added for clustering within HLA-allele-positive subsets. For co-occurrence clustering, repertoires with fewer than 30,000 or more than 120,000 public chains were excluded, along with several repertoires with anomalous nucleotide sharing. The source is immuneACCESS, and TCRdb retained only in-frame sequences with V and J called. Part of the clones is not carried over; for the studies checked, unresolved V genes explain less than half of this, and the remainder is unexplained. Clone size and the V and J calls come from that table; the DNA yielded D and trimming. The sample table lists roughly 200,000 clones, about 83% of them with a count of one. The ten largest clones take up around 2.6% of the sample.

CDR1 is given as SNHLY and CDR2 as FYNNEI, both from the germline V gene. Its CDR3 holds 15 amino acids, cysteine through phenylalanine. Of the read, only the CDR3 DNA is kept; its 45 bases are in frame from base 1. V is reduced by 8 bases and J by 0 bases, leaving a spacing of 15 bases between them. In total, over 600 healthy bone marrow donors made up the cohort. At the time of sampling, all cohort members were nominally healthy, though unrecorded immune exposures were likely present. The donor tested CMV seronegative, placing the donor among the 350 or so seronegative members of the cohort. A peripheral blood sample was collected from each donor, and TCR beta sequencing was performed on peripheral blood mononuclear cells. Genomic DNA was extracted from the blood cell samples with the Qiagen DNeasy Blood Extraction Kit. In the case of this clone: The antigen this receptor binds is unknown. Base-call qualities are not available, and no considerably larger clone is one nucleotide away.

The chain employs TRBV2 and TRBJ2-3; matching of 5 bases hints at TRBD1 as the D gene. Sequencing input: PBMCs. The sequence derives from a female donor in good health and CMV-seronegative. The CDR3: CASWNRGSSTDTQYF. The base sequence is TGTGCCAGCTGGAATAGGGGCAGCAGCACAGATACGCAGTATTTT. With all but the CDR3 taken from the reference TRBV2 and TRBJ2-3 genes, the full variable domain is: EPEVTQTPSHQVTQMGQEVILRCVPISNHLYFYWYRQILGQKVEFLVSFYNNEISEKSEIFDDQFSVERPDGSNFTLKIRSTKLEDSAMYFCASWNRGSSTDTQYFGPGTRLTVL.